The rows below give T cell receptor beta chains drawn from one sample of a study of molecular identifiers for immune sequencing clone quantification. TCRdb re-derived calls from the PCR reads in MiXCR, one entry per CDR3 protein. The table shows some 40,000 distinct CDR3 sequences, with around a sixth occurring only once. Sequencing was carried out using naive CD8+ T cells from blood, with Jurkat cell RNA spiked in. These receptors were obtained from a human donor in good health. Some libraries in this study had Jurkat cell RNA spiked in. The CDR3 runs from the conserved cysteine through the conserved F or W. The order of the fields is D gene, clone size, J gene, CDR3 length, V gene, CDR3 protein, CDR3 DNA. D genes are given only for firm matches. For some rows the clone size is stated as once, few or many, or as a class when expanded; others skip it.

D: TRBD2; size: .; J: TRBJ2-2; length: 15; V: TRBV18; CDR3: CASSPPGGRTGELFF; DNA: TGTGCCAGCTCACCGCCGGGAGGAAGGACCGGGGAGCTGTTTTTT
D: TRBD2; size: many; J: TRBJ2-3; length: 17; V: TRBV9; CDR3: CASSGETGGPWIDTQYF; DNA: TGTGCCAGCAGCGGAGAAACGGGAGGGCCTTGGATAGATACGCAGTATTTT
D: TRBD2; size: many; J: TRBJ2-1; length: 15; V: TRBV29-1; CDR3: CSVEGTSGRAWEQFF; DNA: TGCAGCGTTGAGGGGACTAGCGGGAGGGCCTGGGAGCAGTTCTTC
D: .; size: .; J: TRBJ1-5; length: 12; V: TRBV6-6; CDR3: CASSYSDQPQHF; DNA: TGTGCCAGCAGTTACTCGGATCAGCCCCAGCATTTT
D: .; size: many; J: TRBJ2-5; length: 15; V: TRBV28; CDR3: CASSLKGGVQETQYF; DNA: TGTGCCAGCAGTTTAAAGGGGGGGGTCCAAGAGACCCAGTACTTC
D: .; size: many; J: TRBJ2-4; length: 12; V: TRBV5-4; CDR3: CASSSSGSIQYF; DNA: TGTGCCAGCAGCTCCTCGGGTTCGATTCAGTACTTC
D: TRBD1; size: many; J: TRBJ2-5; length: 18; V: TRBV5-1; CDR3: CASSPDRGRLNPQETQYF; DNA: TGCGCCAGCAGCCCGGACAGGGGGCGGCTAAACCCACAAGAGACCCAGTACTTC
D: TRBD1; size: many; J: TRBJ2-7; length: 15; V: TRBV28; CDR3: CASSLTGARSYEQYF; DNA: TGTGCCAGCAGTTTGACAGGGGCCCGCTCCTACGAGCAGTACTTC
D: TRBD2; size: many; J: TRBJ2-1; length: 16; V: TRBV5-4; CDR3: CASSSTSASPYNEQFF; DNA: TGTGCCAGCAGCTCGACTAGCGCCAGTCCCTACAATGAGCAGTTCTTC
D: TRBD1; size: .; J: TRBJ2-7; length: 18; V: TRBV6-1; CDR3: CASSGSARDRSHSYEQYF; DNA: TGTGCCAGCAGTGGAAGCGCCCGGGACAGATCCCACTCCTACGAGCAGTACTTC
D: .; size: .; J: TRBJ2-7; length: 12; V: TRBV19; CDR3: CASGTTAYAQYF; DNA: TGTGCCAGTGGTACGACAGCTTACGCGCAGTACTTC